These 8 T cell receptor beta chains share one sample of origin, sequenced in a study of T cell responses to AZD1222 COVID-19 vaccine. The method was immunoSEQ multiplex PCR; TCRdb's version includes in-frame clones alone and lacks a portion of them. The table has more than 95,000 clones, approximately 92% seen once. This material consisted of peripheral blood, taken on day 0 of AZD1222 vaccination. The receptors were gathered from an adult in good health.

This clone came up once. The chain carries TRBV5-1 and TRBJ2-5, with unresolved D. Between the trimmed V and J ends, which lost 4 bases and 1 base, there was a span of 11 bases. This CDR3 is 14 amino acids long. CDR1 and CDR2 (germline): SGHRS, YFSETQ. CDR3 DNA: TGCGCCAGCAGCAACGGACGGGTCCAAGAGACCCAGTACTTC. Its protein product is CASSNGRVQETQYF.

The chain combines TRBV6-5 with TRBJ2-7; no reliable D call. Germline V gives CDR1 MNHEY, CDR2 SVGAGI. CDR3 length: 13 amino acids. With 2 bases removed from V and 5 bases from J, the gap between germline ends came to 10 bases. Here the CDR3 reads CASSYHDLDEQYF. DNA for the CDR3: TGTGCCAGCAGTTACCACGACCTTGACGAGCAGTACTTC.

The chain links TRBV7-3 to TRBJ1-6, with D unclear. Germline V lookup: CDR1 SGHTA, CDR2 FQGTGA. The CDR3 runs to 13 residues. Trimming removed 2 bases at V and 10 bases at J, with 9 bases between. The CDR3 here is CASSLDFVSPLHF. DNA of the CDR3: TGTGCCAGCAGCTTAGATTTTGTCTCACCCCTCCACTTT.

In this sample, this clone turned up a few times. The J gene is TRBJ2-1, the V gene TRBV5-1; weak D call: TRBD2 (5 bases). CDR1 SGHRS and CDR2 YFSETQ come from the germline V gene. The CDR3 covers 12 residues. V lost 7 bases and J lost 7, with 12 bases in between. CDR3 in DNA: TGCGCCAGCGGCCTATGGAGGAATGAGCAGTTCTTC. Translation: CASGLWRNEQFF.

This chain uses TRBV11-2 with TRBJ2-7; 11 nucleotides match TRBD2. Germline V gene data show CDR1 as SGHAT and CDR2 as FQNNGV. V lost 5 bases and J lost 2; bases outside the gene matches: 8. The CDR3 runs 16 residues. CDR3 nucleotide sequence: TGTGCCAGCAGCGACCCCGGGACTAGCGGAACCTACGAGCAGTACTTC. Translating it yields CASSDPGTSGTYEQYF.

Worth noting for this clone: An end of the junction differs from the germline gene, which may be a read error. This rearrangement joins TRBV9 to TRBJ2-3; TRBD2 matches at 7 bases. The germline V gene encodes CDR1 SGDLS and CDR2 YYNGEE. The CDR3 contains 13 residues. Here the CDR3 reads CASSALEGRASNF. CDR3 sequence (DNA): TGTGCCAGCAGCGCCCTGGAGGGGAGGGCCAGCAATTTT.

The genes are TRBV3-1 (or the pseudogene TRBV3-2) and TRBJ1-6, with unresolved D. Germline CDR1 reads LGHDT; CDR2 reads YNNKEL (reference sequence). The ends were cut back, 4 bases at V and 10 bases at J, with 26 bases in the middle. This CDR3 contains 18 residues. In DNA form, the CDR3 reads TGTGCCAGCAGCCTAGGGTTGGTCCTAACATATCTAAGATCACCCCTCCACTTT. Protein sequence: CASSLGLVLTYLRSPLHF.

The chain couples TRBV28 to TRBJ1-5; 12 bases fit TRBD1. Germline trimming cut 10 bases from V and 7 bases from J; bases unmatched to any gene: 11. The germline V gene has CDR1 MDHEN and CDR2 SYDVKM. This CDR3 is built from 15 residues. CDR3 DNA: TGTGCCACCCAGAGGGGACAGGGGGCAGGGCAGCCCCAGCATTTT. Amino acid sequence: CATQRGQGAGQPQHF.